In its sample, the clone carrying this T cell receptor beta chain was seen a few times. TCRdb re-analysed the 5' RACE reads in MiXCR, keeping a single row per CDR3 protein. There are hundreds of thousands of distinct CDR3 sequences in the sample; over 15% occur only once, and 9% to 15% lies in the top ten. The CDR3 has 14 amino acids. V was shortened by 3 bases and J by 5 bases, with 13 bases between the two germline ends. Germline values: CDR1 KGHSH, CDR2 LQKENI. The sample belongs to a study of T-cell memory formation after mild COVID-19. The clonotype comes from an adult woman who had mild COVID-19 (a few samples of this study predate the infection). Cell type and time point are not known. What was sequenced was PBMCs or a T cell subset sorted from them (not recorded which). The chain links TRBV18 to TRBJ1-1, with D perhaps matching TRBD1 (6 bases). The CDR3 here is CASSPRDKGTEAFF. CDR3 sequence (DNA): TGTGCCAGCTCACCTCGGGACAAAGGGACTGAAGCTTTCTTT. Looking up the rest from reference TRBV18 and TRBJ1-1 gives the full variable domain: NAGVMQNPRHLVRRRGQEARLRCSPMKGHSHVYWYRQLPEEGLKFMVYLQKENIIDESGMPKERFSAEFPKEGPSILRIQQVVRGDSAAYFCASSPRDKGTEAFFGQGTRLTVV.